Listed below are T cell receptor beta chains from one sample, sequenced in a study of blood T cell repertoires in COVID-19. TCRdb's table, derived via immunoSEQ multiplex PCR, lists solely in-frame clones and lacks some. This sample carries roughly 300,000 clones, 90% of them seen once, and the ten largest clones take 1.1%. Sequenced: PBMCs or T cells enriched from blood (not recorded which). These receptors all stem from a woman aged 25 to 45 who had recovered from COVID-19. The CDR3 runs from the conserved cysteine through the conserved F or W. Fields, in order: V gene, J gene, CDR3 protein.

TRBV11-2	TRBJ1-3	CASSKTGGGNTIYF
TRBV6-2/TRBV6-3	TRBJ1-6	CASSYSIGTGFSPLHF
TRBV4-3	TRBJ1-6	CASSRGTGGNSSLHF
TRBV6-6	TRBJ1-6	CASSDSGTGDSPLHF
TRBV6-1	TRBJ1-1	CASREEGGRNTEAFF
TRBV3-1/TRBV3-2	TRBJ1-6	CASSQVQGTSNSPLHF
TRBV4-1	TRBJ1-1	CASSQERWQGRGPGTEAFF
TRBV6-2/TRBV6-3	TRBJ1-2	CASSYVGNPPAYGYTF
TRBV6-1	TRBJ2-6	CASSETGGSLGSGANVLTF
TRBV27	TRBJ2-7	CASATSGTGGSYEQYF
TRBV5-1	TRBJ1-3	CASSTIGVGNTIYF
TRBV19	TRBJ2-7	CASNPTGSHEQYF
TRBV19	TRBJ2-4	CASTLAGGPAKNIQYF
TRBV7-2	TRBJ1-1	CASSSPLDRNTEAFF
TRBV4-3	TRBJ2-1	CASSQDTRGAYNEQFF
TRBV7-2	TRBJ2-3	CASSRYSDTQYF
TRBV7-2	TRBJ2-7	CASSSRTSYEQYF
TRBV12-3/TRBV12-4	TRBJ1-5	CASTARGDQPQHF
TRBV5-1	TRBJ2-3	CASSPADSGSGPDTQYF
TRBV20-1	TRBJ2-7	CSAERGYEQYF
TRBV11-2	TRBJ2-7	CASSWDRDLDTSGEQYF
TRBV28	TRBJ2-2	CASSSREGRTGELFF
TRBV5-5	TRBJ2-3	CASSLLLKAGRTDTQYF
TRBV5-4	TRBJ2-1	CASSPGTGSYNEQFF
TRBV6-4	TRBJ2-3	CASSADSTSTDTQYF
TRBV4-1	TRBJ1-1	CASSRGQGNTEAFF
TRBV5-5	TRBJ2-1	CASSGGLAGDARQFF
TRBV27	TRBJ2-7	CAGLLGVLGEQYF
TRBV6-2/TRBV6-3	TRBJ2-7	CASSYTSGTTTYEQYF
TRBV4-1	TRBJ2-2	CASSQDPTTVTLNTGELFF
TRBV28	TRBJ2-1	CASSPLLRGEQFF
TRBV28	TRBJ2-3	CASSKGLAGGIQRKDTQYF
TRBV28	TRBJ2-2	CASSFSSGGNTGELFF
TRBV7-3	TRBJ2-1	CASSSSGLDSHTIYNEQFF
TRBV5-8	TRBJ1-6	CASSLLAGNSPLHF
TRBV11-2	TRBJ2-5	CASSFGGSQQETQYF
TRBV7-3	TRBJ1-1	CASSKQANTEAFF
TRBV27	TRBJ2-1	CASSLSNSGSIVNEQFF
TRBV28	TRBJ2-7	CASSFEASGLFYEQYF
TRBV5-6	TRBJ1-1	CASSSGLAEAFF
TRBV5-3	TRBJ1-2	CARSFSGRQEGDTF
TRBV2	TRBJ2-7	CASSPSVGLAGGLRSHEQYF
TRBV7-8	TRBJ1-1	CASSLAERYTEAFF
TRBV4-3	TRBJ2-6	CASSQDTGGGANVLTF
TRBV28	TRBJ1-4	CASSRTGGLTNEKLFF
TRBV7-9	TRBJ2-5	CASSRDIQETQYF
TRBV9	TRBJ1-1	CASSAGTANTEAFF
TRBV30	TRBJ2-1	CAWTRTGYNEQFF
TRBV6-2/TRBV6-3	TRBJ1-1	CASSYGGQRRLNTEAFF
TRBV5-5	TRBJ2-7	CASSLRAWLAGGDPYEQYF
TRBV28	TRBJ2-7	CASSYPAGQGTYEQYF
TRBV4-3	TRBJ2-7	CASSQDQGSFYEQYF
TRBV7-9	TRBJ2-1	CASSRDRPLSNEQFF